This note documents a single T cell receptor beta chain sequence. The TCR alpha and TCR beta cDNA libraries, bearing sample barcodes and UMIs, were generated by 5'RACE using constant-segment primers. Using its own MiXCR run on the 5' RACE reads, TCRdb lists one record per CDR3 protein. The sample lists hundreds of thousands of distinct CDR3 sequences, approximately 19% occurring once. The data were taken from a study of T-cell memory formation after mild COVID-19. Study information: Largely donor-specific sequence clusters came from a couple of donors.

V lost 6 bases, J lost 7 bases, and 6 bases stayed unmatched. CDR3 size: 14 residues. Germline V gene lookup returns CDR1 MNHEY and CDR2 SVGEGT. The receptor's source is a young man who had mild COVID-19 (a few samples of this study predate the infection). Cell type and time point are not known. The chain uses TRBV6-2 or TRBV6-3 and TRBJ2-2, with 9 bases matching TRBD1. The sample comprised PBMCs or a T cell subset sorted from them (not recorded which). DNA for the CDR3: TGTGCCAGCAGCACAGGGGGCTCGGTCGGGGAGCTGTTTTTT. Residues: CASSTGGSVGELFF.